This T cell receptor beta chain was profiled in a study of vaccination and CD4 T cells after COVID-19. Sequence data for DNA of cultured CD4+ T cells were generated by the Oncomine TCR Beta short-read assay. TCRdb used MiXCR to reprocess the PCR reads, holding one entry per CDR3 protein. The profile shows more than 10,000 distinct CDR3 sequences, over 60% of them singletons. The count of this clonotype is one. Its specificity is unknown. The ends were cut back, 2 bases at V and 0 bases at J, with 4 bases in the middle. The CDR3 consists of 13 residues. Looked up from germline, CDR1 is KGHSH and CDR2 is LQKENI. The treatment here: roughly nine-day PBMC culture with coronavirus spike peptide pools or control peptides (ViraFEST assay).

The chain is built from TRBV18 and TRBJ1-1; D uncertain. The receptor's source is a human donor who had recovered from COVID-19. The specimen sequenced was CD4+ T cells from blood, cultured in vitro. CDR3 nucleotides: TGTGCCAGCTCACCAACAGTGAACACTGAAGCTTTCTTT. Protein: CASSPTVNTEAFF.